This TCR beta chain was found in a study of T cell responses to AZD1222 COVID-19 vaccine. Only in-frame clones appear in the TCRdb table, and some are missing; sequencing was by immunoSEQ multiplex PCR. The sample lists some 130,000 clones; 75% to 90% were seen once. J was trimmed by 0 bases and V by 6 bases; bases with no gene match: 7. In germline, CDR1 is SEHNR, CDR2 FQNEAQ (reference sequence). CDR3 length: 15 residues. On this clone: The antigen is unknown.

General study findings and limits: Spike-specific TCR breadth and depth grew following two AZD1222 doses. Clonal diversity may have been underestimated, and the donors were mostly white British, with more females than males. Repertoire samples came only from after the peak T cell response.

This sequence joins TRBV7-9 and TRBJ1-1; 7 bases are shared with TRBD1. The sequence was collected from an adult in good health. The sequences come from peripheral blood, collected on day 0 of AZD1222 vaccination. For the CDR3, the DNA is TGTGCCAGCAGTTACGACAGGGAGATGAACACTGAAGCTTTCTTT. It is translated as CASSYDREMNTEAFF.